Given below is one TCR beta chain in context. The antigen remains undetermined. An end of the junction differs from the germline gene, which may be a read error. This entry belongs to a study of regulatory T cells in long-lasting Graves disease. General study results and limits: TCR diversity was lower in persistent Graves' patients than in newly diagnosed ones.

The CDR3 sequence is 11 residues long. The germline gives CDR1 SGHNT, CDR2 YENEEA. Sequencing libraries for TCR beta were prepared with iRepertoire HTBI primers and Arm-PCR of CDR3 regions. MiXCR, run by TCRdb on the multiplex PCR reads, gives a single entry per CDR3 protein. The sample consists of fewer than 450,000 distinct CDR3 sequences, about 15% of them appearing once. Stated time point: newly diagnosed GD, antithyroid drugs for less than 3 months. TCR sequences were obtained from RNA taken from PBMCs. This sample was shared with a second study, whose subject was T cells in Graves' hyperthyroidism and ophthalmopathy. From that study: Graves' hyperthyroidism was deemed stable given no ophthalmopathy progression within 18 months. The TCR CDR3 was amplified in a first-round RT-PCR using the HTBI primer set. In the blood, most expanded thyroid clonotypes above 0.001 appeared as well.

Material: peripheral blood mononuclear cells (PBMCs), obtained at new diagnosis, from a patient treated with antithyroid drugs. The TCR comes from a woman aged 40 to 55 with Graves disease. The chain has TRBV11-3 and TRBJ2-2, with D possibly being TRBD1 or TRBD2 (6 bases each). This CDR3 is CASSGGGELLF. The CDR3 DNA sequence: TGTGCCAGCAGTGGGGGCGGGGAGCTGCTTTTT.